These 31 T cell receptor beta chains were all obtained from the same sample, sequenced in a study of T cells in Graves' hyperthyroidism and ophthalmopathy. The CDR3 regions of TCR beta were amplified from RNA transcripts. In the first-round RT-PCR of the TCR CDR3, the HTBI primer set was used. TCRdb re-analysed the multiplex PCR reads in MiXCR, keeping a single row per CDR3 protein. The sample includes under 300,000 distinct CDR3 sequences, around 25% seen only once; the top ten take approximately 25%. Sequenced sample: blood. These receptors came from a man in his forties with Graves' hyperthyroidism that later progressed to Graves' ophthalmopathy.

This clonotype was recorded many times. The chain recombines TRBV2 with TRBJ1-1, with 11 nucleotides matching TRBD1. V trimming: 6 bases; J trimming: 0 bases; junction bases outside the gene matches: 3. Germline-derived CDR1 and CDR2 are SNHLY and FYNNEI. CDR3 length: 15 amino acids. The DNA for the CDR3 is TGTGCCAGCAGCCGGACAGGGGGCTTGAACACTGAAGCTTTCTTT. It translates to CASSRTGGLNTEAFF.

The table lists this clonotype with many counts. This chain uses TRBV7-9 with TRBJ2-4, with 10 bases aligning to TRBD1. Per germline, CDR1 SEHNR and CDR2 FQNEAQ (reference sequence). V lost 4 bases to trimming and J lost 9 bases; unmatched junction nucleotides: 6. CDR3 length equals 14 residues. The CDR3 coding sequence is TGTGCCAGCAGCTCCGAGACAGGGGGCAGCATTCAGTACTTC. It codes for CASSSETGGSIQYF.

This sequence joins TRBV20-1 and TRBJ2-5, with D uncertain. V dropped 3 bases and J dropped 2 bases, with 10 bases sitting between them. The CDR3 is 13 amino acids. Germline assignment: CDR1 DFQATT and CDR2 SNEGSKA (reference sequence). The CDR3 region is CSARDLIQETQYF. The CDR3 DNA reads TGCAGTGCTAGGGACCTTATACAAGAGACCCAGTACTTC.

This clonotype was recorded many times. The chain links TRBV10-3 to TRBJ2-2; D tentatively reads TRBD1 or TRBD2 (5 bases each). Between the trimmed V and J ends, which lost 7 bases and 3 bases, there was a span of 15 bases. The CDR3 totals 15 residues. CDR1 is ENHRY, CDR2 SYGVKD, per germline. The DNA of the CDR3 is TGTGCCATCAACTCCGGGACGGGTTACACCGGGGAGCTGTTTTTT. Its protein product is CAINSGTGYTGELFF.

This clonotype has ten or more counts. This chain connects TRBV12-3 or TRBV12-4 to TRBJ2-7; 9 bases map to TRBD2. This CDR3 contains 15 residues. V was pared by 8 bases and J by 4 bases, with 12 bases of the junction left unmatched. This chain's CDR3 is CASGPISGSPYEQYF. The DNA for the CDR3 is TGTGCCAGCGGACCAATTAGCGGGAGCCCATACGAGCAGTACTTC.

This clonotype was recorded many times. This chain's CDR3 is CASSHNQGGYTF. The CDR3 DNA is TGCGCCAGCAGCCATAACCAGGGGGGCTACACCTTC. The chain links TRBV5-1 to TRBJ1-2; TRBD1 is a possible D gene (6 bases). The CDR3 has 12 amino acids. V was shortened by 4 bases and J by 8 bases, with 12 bases between the two germline ends. Germline V gives CDR1 SGHRS, CDR2 YFSETQ.

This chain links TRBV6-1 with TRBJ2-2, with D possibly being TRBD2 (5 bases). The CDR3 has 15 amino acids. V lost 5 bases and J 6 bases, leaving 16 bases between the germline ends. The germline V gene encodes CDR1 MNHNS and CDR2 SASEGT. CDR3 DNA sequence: TGTGCCAGCAGTCTAACTAGTGGTCGAGCCGGGGAGCTGTTTTTT. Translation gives CASSLTSGRAGELFF.

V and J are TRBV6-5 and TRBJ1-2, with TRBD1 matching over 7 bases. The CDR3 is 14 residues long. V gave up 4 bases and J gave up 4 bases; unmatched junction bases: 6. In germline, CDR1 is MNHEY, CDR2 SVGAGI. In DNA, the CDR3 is TGTGCCAGCAGTTTGAACAGGGGACCCTATGGCTACACCTTC. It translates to CASSLNRGPYGYTF.

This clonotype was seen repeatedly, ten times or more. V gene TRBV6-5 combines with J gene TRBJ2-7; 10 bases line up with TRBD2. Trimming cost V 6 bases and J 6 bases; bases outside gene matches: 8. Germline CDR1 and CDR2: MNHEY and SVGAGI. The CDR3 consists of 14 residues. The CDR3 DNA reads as TGTGCCAGCAGCTCTACTAGCGGGACCCCCGAGCAGTACTTC. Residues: CASSSTSGTPEQYF.

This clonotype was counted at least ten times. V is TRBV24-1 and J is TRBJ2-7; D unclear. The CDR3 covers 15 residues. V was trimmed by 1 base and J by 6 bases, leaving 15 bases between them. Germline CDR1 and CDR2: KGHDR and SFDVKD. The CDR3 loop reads CATSDFGQGKGEQYF. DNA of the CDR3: TGTGCCACCAGTGATTTTGGCCAAGGAAAGGGCGAGCAGTACTTC.

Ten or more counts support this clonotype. The CDR3 nucleotides are TGTGCCAGCAGCCCCCGGCGCTCCCCCTACGAGCAGTACTTC. It encodes CASSPRRSPYEQYF. The rearrangement joins TRBV7-2 to TRBJ2-7, with D uncertain. Deletions cut 5 bases from V and 2 bases from J, with 13 bases between. CDR3 length: 14 residues. Germline CDR1 reads SGHTA; CDR2 reads FQGNSA.

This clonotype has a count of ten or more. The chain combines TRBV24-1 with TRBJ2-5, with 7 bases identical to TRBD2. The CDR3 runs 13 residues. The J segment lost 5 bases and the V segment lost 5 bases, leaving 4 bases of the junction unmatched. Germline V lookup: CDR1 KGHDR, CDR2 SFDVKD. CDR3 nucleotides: TGTGCCACCAGTGTCAGCGGGATGGAGACCCAGTACTTC. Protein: CATSVSGMETQYF.

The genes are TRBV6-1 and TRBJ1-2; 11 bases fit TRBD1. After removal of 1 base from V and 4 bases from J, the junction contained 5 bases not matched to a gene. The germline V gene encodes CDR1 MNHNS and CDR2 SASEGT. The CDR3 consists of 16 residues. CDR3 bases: TGTGCCAGCAGTGAAGGGGGGACAGGGGGACTCTATGGCTACACCTTC. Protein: CASSEGGTGGLYGYTF.

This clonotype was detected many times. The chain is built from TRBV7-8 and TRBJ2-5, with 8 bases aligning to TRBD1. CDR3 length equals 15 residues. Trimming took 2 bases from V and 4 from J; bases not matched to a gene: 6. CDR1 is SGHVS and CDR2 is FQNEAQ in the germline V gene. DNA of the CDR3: TGTGCCAGCAGCTTACTTGGACAGGGTGGAGAGACCCAGTACTTC. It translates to CASSLLGQGGETQYF.

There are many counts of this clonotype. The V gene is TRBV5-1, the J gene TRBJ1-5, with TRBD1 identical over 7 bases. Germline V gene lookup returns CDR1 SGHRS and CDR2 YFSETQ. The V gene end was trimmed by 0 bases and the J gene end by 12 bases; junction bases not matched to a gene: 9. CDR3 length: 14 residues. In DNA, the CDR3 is TGCGCCAGCAGCTTGGGGACAGGCACAGTGATCCAGCATTTT. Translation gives CASSLGTGTVIQHF. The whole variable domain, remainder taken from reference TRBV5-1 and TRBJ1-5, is KAGVTQTPRYLIKTRGQQVTLSCSPISGHRSVSWYQQTPGQGLQFLFEYFSETQRNKGNFPGRFSGRQFSNSRSEMNVSTLELGDSALYLCASSLGTGTVIQHFGDGTRLSIL.

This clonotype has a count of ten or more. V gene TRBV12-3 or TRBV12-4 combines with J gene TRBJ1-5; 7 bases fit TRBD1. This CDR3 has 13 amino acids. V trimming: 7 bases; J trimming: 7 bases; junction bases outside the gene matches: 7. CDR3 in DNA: TGTGCCAGCATTCAGTCAGGGGGACAGCCCCAGCATTTT. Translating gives CASIQSGGQPQHF.

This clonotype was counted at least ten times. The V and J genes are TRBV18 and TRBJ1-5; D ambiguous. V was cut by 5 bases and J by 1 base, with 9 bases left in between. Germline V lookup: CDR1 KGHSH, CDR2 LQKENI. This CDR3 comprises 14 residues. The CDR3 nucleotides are TGTGCCAGCTCAGGCGGAGTGAGCAATCAGCCCCAGCATTTT. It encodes CASSGGVSNQPQHF. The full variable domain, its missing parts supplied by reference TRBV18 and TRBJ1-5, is NAGVMQNPRHLVRRRGQEARLRCSPMKGHSHVYWYRQLPEEGLKFMVYLQKENIIDESGMPKERFSAEFPKEGPSILRIQQVVRGDSAAYFCASSGGVSNQPQHFGDGTRLSIL.

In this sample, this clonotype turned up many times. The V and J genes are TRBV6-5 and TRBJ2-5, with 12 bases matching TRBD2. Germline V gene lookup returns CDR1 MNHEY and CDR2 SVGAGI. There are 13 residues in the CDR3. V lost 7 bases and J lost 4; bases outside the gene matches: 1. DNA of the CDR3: TGTGCCAGCATACTAGCGGGGGGAGAGACCCAGTACTTC. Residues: CASILAGGETQYF.

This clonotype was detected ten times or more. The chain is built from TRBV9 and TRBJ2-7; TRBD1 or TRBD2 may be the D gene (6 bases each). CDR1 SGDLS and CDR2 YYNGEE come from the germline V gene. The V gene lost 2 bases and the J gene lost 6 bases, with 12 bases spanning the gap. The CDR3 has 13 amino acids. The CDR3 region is CASSVGGLGEQYF. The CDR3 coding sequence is TGTGCCAGCAGCGTTGGGGGGCTCGGCGAGCAGTACTTC.

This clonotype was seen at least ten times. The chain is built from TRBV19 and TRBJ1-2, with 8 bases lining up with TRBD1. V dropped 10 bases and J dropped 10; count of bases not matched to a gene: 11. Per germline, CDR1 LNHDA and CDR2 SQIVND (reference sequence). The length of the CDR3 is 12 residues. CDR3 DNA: TGTGCCATCACGAAGGGGACAGGCAACTACACCTTC. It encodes CAITKGTGNYTF.

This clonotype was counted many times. The DNA for the CDR3 is TGTGCCAGCCAGGGCACTTTCACTGAAGCTTTCTTT. Protein product: CASQGTFTEAFF. The rearrangement joins TRBV6-5 to TRBJ1-1; possibly TRBD1 for D (5 bases). Germline V gives CDR1 MNHEY, CDR2 SVGAGI. Trimming pared 8 bases from V and 4 bases from J, leaving 11 bases between. The CDR3 has 12 amino acids.

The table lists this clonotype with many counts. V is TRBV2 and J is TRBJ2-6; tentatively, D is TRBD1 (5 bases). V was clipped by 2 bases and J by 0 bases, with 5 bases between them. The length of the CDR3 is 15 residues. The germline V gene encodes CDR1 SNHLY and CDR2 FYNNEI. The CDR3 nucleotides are TGTGCCAGCAGTGAAAGGGGCTCTGGGGCCAACGTCCTGACTTTC. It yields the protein CASSERGSGANVLTF.

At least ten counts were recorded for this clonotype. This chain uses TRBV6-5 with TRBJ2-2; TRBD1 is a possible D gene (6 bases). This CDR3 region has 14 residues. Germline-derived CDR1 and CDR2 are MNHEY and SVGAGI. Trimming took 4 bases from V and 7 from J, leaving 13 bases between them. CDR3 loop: CASSWTAFDGELFF. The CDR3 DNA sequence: TGTGCCAGCAGTTGGACAGCTTTTGACGGGGAGCTGTTTTTT.

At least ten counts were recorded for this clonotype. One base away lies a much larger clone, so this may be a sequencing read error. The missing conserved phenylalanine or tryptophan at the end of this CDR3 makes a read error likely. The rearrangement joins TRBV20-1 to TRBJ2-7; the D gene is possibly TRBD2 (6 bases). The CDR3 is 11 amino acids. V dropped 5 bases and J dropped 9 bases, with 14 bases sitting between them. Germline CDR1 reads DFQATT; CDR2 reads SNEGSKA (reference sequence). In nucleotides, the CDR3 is TGCAGTGCTCAACGGGAGAGGTGGCAGTACCTC. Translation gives CSAQRERWQYL.

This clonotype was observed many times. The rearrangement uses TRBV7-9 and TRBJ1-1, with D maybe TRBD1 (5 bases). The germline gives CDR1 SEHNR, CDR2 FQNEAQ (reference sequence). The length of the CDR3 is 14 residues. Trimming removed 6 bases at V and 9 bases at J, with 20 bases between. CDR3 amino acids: CASSSWDGLGKAFF. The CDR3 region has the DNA TGTGCCAGCAGTTCTTGGGACGGCTTGGGAAAAGCTTTCTTT.

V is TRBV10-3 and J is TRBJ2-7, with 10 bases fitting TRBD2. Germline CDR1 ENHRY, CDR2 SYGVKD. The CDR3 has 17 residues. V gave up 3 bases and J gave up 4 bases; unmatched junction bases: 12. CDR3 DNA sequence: TGTGCCATCAGTGACCCGAAGAAGGCTAGCGGGAGATACGAGCAGTACTTC. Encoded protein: CAISDPKKASGRYEQYF.

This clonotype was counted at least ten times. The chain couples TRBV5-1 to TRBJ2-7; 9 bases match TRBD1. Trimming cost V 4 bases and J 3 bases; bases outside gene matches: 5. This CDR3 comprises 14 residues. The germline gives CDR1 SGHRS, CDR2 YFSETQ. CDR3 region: CASSPGTGLYEQYF. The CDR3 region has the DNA TGCGCCAGCAGCCCCGGGACAGGGCTCTACGAGCAGTACTTC.

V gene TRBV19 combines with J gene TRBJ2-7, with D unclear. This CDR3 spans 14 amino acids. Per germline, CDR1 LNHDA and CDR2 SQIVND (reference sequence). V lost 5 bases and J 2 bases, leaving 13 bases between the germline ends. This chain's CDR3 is CASSQSETPYEQYF. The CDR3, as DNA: TGTGCCAGTAGTCAGAGCGAGACCCCCTACGAGCAGTACTTC.

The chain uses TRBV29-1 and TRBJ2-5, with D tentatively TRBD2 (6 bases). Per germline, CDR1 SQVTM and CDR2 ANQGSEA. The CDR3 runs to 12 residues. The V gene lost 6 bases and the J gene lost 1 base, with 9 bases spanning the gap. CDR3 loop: CSVRRGQETQYF. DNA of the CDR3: TGCAGCGTAAGGAGGGGCCAAGAGACCCAGTACTTC.

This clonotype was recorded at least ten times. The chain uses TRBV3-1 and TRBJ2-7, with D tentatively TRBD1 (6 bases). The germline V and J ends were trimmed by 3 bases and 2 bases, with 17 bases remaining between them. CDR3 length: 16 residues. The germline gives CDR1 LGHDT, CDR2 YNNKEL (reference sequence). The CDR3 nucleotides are TGTGCCAGCAGCCAGGATCCGACAGGCAAGGCCTACGAGCAGTACTTC. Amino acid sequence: CASSQDPTGKAYEQYF.

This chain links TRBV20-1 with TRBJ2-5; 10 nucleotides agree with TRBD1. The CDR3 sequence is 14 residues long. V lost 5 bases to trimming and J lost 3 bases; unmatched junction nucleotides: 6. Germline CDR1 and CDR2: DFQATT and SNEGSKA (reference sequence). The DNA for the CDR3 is TGCAGTGCTTCCCGGGACAGGGGCAAAGAGACCCAGTACTTC. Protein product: CSASRDRGKETQYF.